This TCR beta chain was sequenced during a study of cytomegalovirus exposure and HLA in healthy donors (dated by TCRdb to 2016 to 2017). A note on the overall study: An earlier analysis of approximately 640 of the donors reported 250 to 300 Gb of sequence data and 100 million to 130 million unique TCR beta sequences from approximately 180 million T cells. The study aimed to test whether cataloging public T cell receptors could reveal signatures of past pathogen exposure. A later analysis re-analyzed previously published TCR beta repertoires from hundreds of donors and added high-resolution HLA genotyping to study TCR occurrence patterns. Among the approximately 430 genotyped donors, approximately 76% belonged to the genetic ancestry cluster associated with self-reported Caucasian donors. Around 300 gigabases of sequencing data and approximately 80 million unique TCR sequences were included in an early release covering about 600 HLA-typed donors. Donor age, sex, ethnicity and CMV serostatus were collected together with the repertoire data. To predict cytomegalovirus infection status, the study combined high-throughput TCR immunosequencing, statistical association of individual TCRs with disease status, and machine learning. Roughly 5 DR-DQ haplotypes were handled as single units for association and clustering because linkage in the cohort was strong. HLA typing covered class I and class II loci at four-digit resolution. Using immunosequencing, the study profiled T cell repertoires from approximately 700 subjects and related those repertoires to cytomegalovirus serostatus. The number of donors typed differed by locus, with 629-630 for A, B, C, DRB1 and DQB1, 522 for DQA1, 600 to 610 for DPA1, and around 450 for DPB1. All discovery cohort repertoires had been generated on a single sequencing platform. In addition to the first cohort of around 670 subjects, a separate validation cohort of some 120 different subjects was used. An earlier analysis of roughly 580 of the donors used high-throughput TCR beta sequencing to judge whether each TCR beta V gene segment behaved as functional or pseudogenic. Genome-wide SNP genotypes for about 55% of the 666 donors were used in a later genetic analysis, which treated that subset as a discovery cohort. In the later analysis, no new phenotypic data were used to find candidate immune exposures; instead, reliance was placed on TCR beta sequences and their occurrence across donors. Across approximately 400 genotyped donors of the cohort, an average of 235,054 unique TCR beta nucleotide sequences per donor were sequenced, and approximately 17% of those sequences were non-productive. Summary of the overall study and its limitations: The study listed 150 to 200 TCR beta chains as associated with cytomegalovirus. Assigning TCR associations to individual alleles was difficult when HLA alleles, especially DR and DQ, strongly co-occurred. According to a later analysis, TCR association rates differed among HLA loci, with DRB1 alleles showing the most associated TCRs and HLA-C alleles showing the fewest. In vitro tests confirmed that three of the cytomegalovirus-associated TCR beta chains recognize cytomegalovirus antigens. Presence/absence analyses assumed roughly uniform sequencing depth across donors, an assumption that may not hold. In this cohort, only TCR beta chains were sequenced, and detectable features were limited by the absence of alpha or paired-chain data. It was suggested by the authors that the approach could potentially be generalized to other disease states and immunological phenotypes. Broadly in line with IMGT annotations, most TCR beta V segments showed up in productive rearrangements about 90% or about 30% of the time in an earlier analysis of several hundred of the donors. According to a later genetic analysis, donors in an Asian-associated ancestry cluster had fewer N-insertions in productive TCRs than the roughly 670-donor mean. A later analysis associated 15,000 to 20,000 TCR beta sequences with specific HLA alleles at a false discovery rate of 0.05. Correlated functional status among segregating V segments might be attributable to linkage disequilibrium, but an unknown experimental factor could not be ruled out. A further reported finding was that TCR beta sequences accurately predicted the HLA-A and HLA-B alleles for most subjects in the first cohort. Across donors, most TCR sequences were observed very rarely, whereas some public TCRs were present in many individuals. A group of highly shared sequence variants was considered likely to be a technical artifact of the sequencing pipeline. A later analysis found that most CMV-associated TCR beta chains appeared HLA-restricted, with HLA associations seemingly driven largely by CMV exposure. A later analysis found that HLA-associated TCR beta chains were more clonally expanded and had lower generation probabilities than equally common non-associated chains. The classifier was reported to diagnose cytomegalovirus status with high specificity and sensitivity in both the original and validation cohorts. A later analysis reported that several top co-occurrence clusters appeared linked to parvovirus B19, influenza, CMV and Epstein-Barr virus. Because counts were too low, more than 15 rarely observed V segments, including chromosome 9 orphons, were excluded from the earlier analysis of around 590 of the donors. Because HLA typing was missing for some donors at each locus, association tests included only the typed subset. For the cohort, immune exposure information was limited to CMV serostatus. V-gene and J-gene trimming of TCR beta chains was associated with a missense DCLRE1C variant in a later genetic analysis, and the association was replicated in an independent cohort.

Libraries were built with the immunoSEQ multiplex PCR assay. For the multiplex PCR, a mixture combining 60 forward primers for TCR Vbeta segments and 13 reverse primers for TCR Jbeta segments was used. A multiplex PCR assay on genomic DNA amplified the CDR3 region of rearranged TCR beta genes. The amplified TCR beta libraries were sequenced on the Illumina HiSeq System as 87-base-pair reads. Processing in the source paper ran as follows. Across the roughly 670 repertoires, a later analysis counted 60 million to 90 million unique TCR beta chains, roughly 11 million of which were shared by at least two donors. Raw reads were error-corrected and collapsed into unique sequences with a nearest-neighbor algorithm that merged closely related sequences to remove PCR and sequencing errors. Alignment of CDR3 sequences to IMGT reference sequences was used to assign V, D and J gene segments. For a sequence to be retained, at least a six-nucleotide match to both a V gene segment and a J gene segment was required. Rearrangements were classified as productive when the CDR3 lacked stop codons and remained in frame with V and J, and all other rearrangements were classified as non-productive. CDR3 was defined according to IMGT convention as the region running from the second conserved V-encoded cysteine to the conserved J-encoded phenylalanine. The earlier analysis of 587 of the donors excluded sequences that lacked an unambiguous match to a single V gene segment. In an earlier analysis of several hundred of the donors, V segments were called functional above 56.7% productive rearrangements and were called segregating when the between-donor standard deviation exceeded 5%. A statistical classification framework was built for diagnosing cytomegalovirus status from the catalog of TCR beta chain sequences. V and J gene assignment, in a later analysis, came from comparing TCR nucleotide sequences with IMGT/GENE-DB human TR gene sequences. Using the TCRdist pipeline, a later analysis assigned CDR3 sequences along with most-parsimonious VDJ recombination scenarios. In a later analysis, each TCR beta chain was defined by its CDR3 amino acid sequence together with its V-gene family, and reads lacking a unique V-gene family were excluded. As a way to deal with suspected cross-contamination and a sequencing artifact, a later analysis dropped nearly 600 nucleotide sequences that were highly shared and had low generation probability. For each public chain, a later analysis derived a clonal expansion index from normalized ranks of inferred template counts within each repertoire. Generation probabilities in a later analysis came from a VDJ recombination model fitted to out-of-frame rearrangements, and those results were checked against IGoR. In a later analysis, TCR-TCR, TCR-HLA and TCR-CMV co-occurrence was scored with hypergeometric tests, and a repertoire-size bias correction was applied to TCR pairs. A later analysis estimated false discovery rates by permuting HLA or CMV assignments 20 times. A later analysis grouped co-occurring TCRs with DBSCAN, adding TCRdist sequence similarity when clustering within HLA-allele-positive subsets. Co-occurrence clustering excluded repertoires with fewer than 30,000 or more than 120,000 public chains, plus five with anomalous nucleotide sharing. TCRdb holds this immuneACCESS table with in-frame rearrangements only. Some clones are missing; in checked studies, unresolved V genes explain under half, and the rest has no known cause. The D gene and trimming were derived from the DNA, and the V and J assignments and clone size from that table. Across this sample there are hundreds of thousands of clones, with about 89% seen only once. The top ten clones comprise roughly 1% of the sample.

In total, 630 or so healthy bone marrow donors made up the cohort. At the time of sampling, all cohort members were nominally healthy, though unrecorded immune exposures were likely present. The donor was CMV seronegative and belonged to the group of under 400 seronegative cohort members. A peripheral blood sample was provided by each donor, and peripheral blood mononuclear cells were used for TCR beta sequencing. Genomic DNA extraction from the blood cell samples was performed with the Qiagen DNeasy Blood Extraction Kit. As to this clone: This receptor's antigen is unknown. One base away there is no much larger clone; base qualities are not given.

The receptor was derived from a woman aged 18-29 years in good health and CMV-seronegative. Sequenced material: PBMCs.

The sequence in DNA is TGCGCCAGCAGCCAAACTGGGACAGGGGGTCCCCTCGGTGAGCAGTTCTTC. Translation gives CASSQTGTGGPLGEQFF. Here the chain combines TRBV4-1 and TRBJ2-1; 11 central bases correspond to TRBD1. The CDR1 and CDR2 encoded by the germline V gene are MGHRA and YSYEKL. V is cut back by 2 bases and J by 9 bases, with 12 bases in the junction unmatched. The CDR3 spans 17 residues, from the cysteine through the phenylalanine. The retained sequence is limited to the CDR3, 51 bases, with the frame set at the first base.